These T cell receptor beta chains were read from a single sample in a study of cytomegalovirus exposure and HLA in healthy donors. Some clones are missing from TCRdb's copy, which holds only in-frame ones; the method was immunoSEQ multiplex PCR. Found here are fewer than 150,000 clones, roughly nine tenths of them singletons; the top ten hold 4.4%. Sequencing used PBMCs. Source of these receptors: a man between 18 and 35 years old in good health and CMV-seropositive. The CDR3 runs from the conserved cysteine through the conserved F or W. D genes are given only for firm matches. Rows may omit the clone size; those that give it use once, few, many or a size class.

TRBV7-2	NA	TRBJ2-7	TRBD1	CASSFKRGQGALDEQYF	TGTGCCAGCAGCTTTAAAAGGGGACAGGGGGCTCTTGACGAGCAGTACTTC
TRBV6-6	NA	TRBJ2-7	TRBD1	CASSSGQGRWHF	TGTGCCAGCAGTTCAGGACAGGGCCGGTGGCACTTC
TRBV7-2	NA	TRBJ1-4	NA	CASSAQGTNEKLFF	TGTGCCAGCAGCGCCCAGGGCACTAATGAAAAACTGTTTTTT
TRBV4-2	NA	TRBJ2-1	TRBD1	CASRGTGEGDEQFF	TGTGCCAGCAGGGGGACAGGGGAAGGGGATGAGCAGTTCTTC
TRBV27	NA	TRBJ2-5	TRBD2	CASSWTSLMTQYF	TGTGCCAGCAGTTGGACTAGCTTAATGACCCAGTACTTC
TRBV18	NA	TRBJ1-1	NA	CASSPYSTGVTEAFF	TGTGCCAGCTCACCGTATTCGACGGGAGTTACTGAAGCTTTCTTT
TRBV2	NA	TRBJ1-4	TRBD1	CASSLQGPNEKLFF	TGTGCCAGCAGCTTACAGGGGCCTAATGAAAAACTGTTTTTT
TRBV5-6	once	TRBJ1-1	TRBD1	CASSGETTGRNTEAFF	TGTGCCAGCAGTGGGGAAACGACAGGGAGGAACACTGAAGCTTTCTTT
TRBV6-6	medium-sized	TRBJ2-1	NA	CASSYHYNEQFF	TGTGCCAGCAGTTACCACTACAATGAGCAGTTCTTC
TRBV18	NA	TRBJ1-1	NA	CASSPRGTMNTEAFF	TGTGCCAGCTCACCCCGGGGGACCATGAACACTGAAGCTTTCTTT
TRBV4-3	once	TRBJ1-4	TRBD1	CASSGDRGLNEKLFF	TGCGCCAGCAGCGGGGACAGGGGCCTTAATGAAAAACTGTTTTTT
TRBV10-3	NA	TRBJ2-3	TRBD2	CAISVPGGDTQYF	TGTGCCATCAGTGTCCCGGGGGGAGATACGCAGTATTTT
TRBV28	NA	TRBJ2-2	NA	CASSFRGNTGELFF	TGTGCCAGCAGTTTCCGGGGGAACACCGGGGAGCTGTTTTTT
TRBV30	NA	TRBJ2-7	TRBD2	CAWTSLRLAVPYEQYF	TGTGCCTGGACCTCTCTCAGACTAGCGGTTCCCTACGAGCAGTACTTC
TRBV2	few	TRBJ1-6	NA	CASKSSYNSPLHF	TGTGCCAGCAAGAGCTCCTATAATTCACCCCTCCACTTT
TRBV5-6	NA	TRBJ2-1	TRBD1	CASSLSRGRGPLNEQFF	TGTGCCAGCAGCTTGAGTCGTGGAAGGGGGCCCCTCAATGAGCAGTTCTTC
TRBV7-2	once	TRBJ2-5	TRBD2	CASSSRSRGGKETQYF	TGTGCCAGCAGTTCCCGGTCCCGGGGAGGGAAAGAGACCCAGTACTTC
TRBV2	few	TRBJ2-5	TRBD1	CASSEGTEETQYF	TGTGCCAGCAGTGAGGGGACAGAAGAGACCCAGTACTTC
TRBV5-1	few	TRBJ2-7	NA	CASSLGAQLGEQYF	TGCGCCAGCAGCTTAGGGGCCCAACTCGGGGAGCAGTACTTC